These T cell receptor beta chains were read from a single sample in a study of T cells in localized non-small cell lung cancer. TCRdb keeps only in-frame clones here, not all; method: immunoSEQ multiplex PCR. Among 90,000 to 95,000 clones listed, about 87% were seen once. The material was peripheral blood, obtained before any cancer treatment. The origin of the receptors is a man aged 40-75 years with stage I squamous cell lung carcinoma. Each CDR3 is given with its conserved first and last residue. The order of the fields is J gene, V gene, D gene, clone size, CDR3 length, CDR3 DNA, CDR3 protein. A D gene is named only where the DNA matches it firmly. Where a row states a size, it is once, few, many or the class of an expanded clone; other rows omit it.

>TRBJ2-7|TRBV28|NA|NA|12
TGTGCCAGCAGTTCCGGGGCCTACGAGCAGTACTTC
CASSSGAYEQYF
>TRBJ2-2|TRBV5-1|TRBD1|NA|17
TGCGCCAGCAGCTGGGGACAGGGGGCTGGAAACACCGGGGAGCTGTTTTTT
CASSWGQGAGNTGELFF
>TRBJ1-1|TRBV4-1|NA|NA|13
TGCGCCAGCAGCCAAGGAGAGTTGAGGGGAGCTTTCTTT
CASSQGELRGAFF
>TRBJ2-2|TRBV28|TRBD1|NA|17
TGTGCCAGCACCTCGACAGGGGGCGCGTGGCGTACCGGGGAGCTGTTTTTT
CASTSTGGAWRTGELFF
>TRBJ1-2|TRBV5-1|NA|NA|16
TGCGCCAGCAGCCCTGCCCCTCCTTCCGGGAACTATGGCTACACCTTC
CASSPAPPSGNYGYTF
>TRBJ2-7|TRBV6-1|NA|NA|11
TGTGCCAGCAGTAACAGGGACCCGGAGTACTTC
CASSNRDPEYF
>TRBJ2-6|TRBV6-4|NA|NA|15
TGTGCCAGCAGTGACCAACCAGTGGGGGCCAACGTCCTGACTTTC
CASSDQPVGANVLTF
>TRBJ1-4|TRBV28|NA|NA|15
TGTGCCAGCAGTTTAGGCAGGGCGCATAATGAAAAACTGTTTTTT
CASSLGRAHNEKLFF
>TRBJ1-1|TRBV5-1|TRBD1|NA|17
TGCGCCAGCAGCTTGGGCCCACAGGGGTCCATGAACACTGAAGCTTTCTTT
CASSLGPQGSMNTEAFF
>TRBJ1-6|TRBV2|TRBD1|few|15
TGTGCCAGCAGTGAACTAGGACAGGGGGATTCACCCCTCCACTTT
CASSELGQGDSPLHF
>TRBJ1-5|TRBV10-2|NA|NA|13
TGCGCCAGCAGTACAGGGCGGAATCAGCCCCAGCATTTT
CASSTGRNQPQHF
>TRBJ2-7|TRBV18|NA|NA|12
TGTGCCAGCTCACCAATGGGTGACGAGCAGTACTTC
CASSPMGDEQYF
>TRBJ2-7|TRBV7-2|TRBD2|NA|15
TGTGCCAGCAGCCGATATACCGGGACTACCTACGAGCAGTACTTC
CASSRYTGTTYEQYF
>TRBJ1-1|TRBV2|NA|NA|14
TGTGCCAGCAGTAATACAGGGCCGGACACTGAAGCTTTCTTT
CASSNTGPDTEAFF
>TRBJ2-1|TRBV5-1|TRBD2|NA|17
TGCGCCAGCAGCTTGACTAGCGGGGGGTTCGCCTACAATGAGCAGTTCTTC
CASSLTSGGFAYNEQFF
>TRBJ2-1|TRBV5-1|NA|NA|14
TGCGCCAGCAGCTTGAATCTGGGATACAATGAGCAGTTCTTC
CASSLNLGYNEQFF
>TRBJ1-2|TRBV15|TRBD1|NA|15
TGTGCCACCAGCAGAAGGACAGGGGGCTACTATGGCTACACCTTC
CATSRRTGGYYGYTF
>TRBJ1-1|TRBV9|TRBD1|NA|13
TGTGCCAGCAGCGTGCAGGGGGGAACTGAAGCTTTCTTT
CASSVQGGTEAFF
>TRBJ1-5|TRBV19|NA|NA|14
TGTGCCAGTAATGCCATGGTGGGCAATCAGCCCCAGCATTTT
CASNAMVGNQPQHF
>TRBJ1-1|TRBV5-4|NA|NA|16
TGTGCCAGCAGCTGGGGGAAATGGGGAGGGAACACTGAAGCTTTCTTT
CASSWGKWGGNTEAFF
>TRBJ2-3|TRBV6-1|NA|medium-sized|14
TGTGCCAGCAGTGAAGCTGCCTTCACAGATACGCAGTATTTT
CASSEAAFTDTQYF
>TRBJ2-7|TRBV6-5|NA|once|15
TGTGCCAGCAGGAGAAGGATCCAGCGCCAATATGAGCAGTACTTC
CASRRRIQRQYEQYF
>TRBJ1-1|TRBV7-9|NA|NA|15
TGTGCCAGCAGCTTCCTTCTGACAGGCAACACTGAAGCTTTCTTT
CASSFLLTGNTEAFF
>TRBJ2-7|TRBV7-9|NA|NA|14
TGTGCCAGCAGCTTAAAAAACTCTCCCTACGAGCAGTACTTC
CASSLKNSPYEQYF
>TRBJ2-7|TRBV5-1|NA|NA|14
TGCGCCAGCAGCGCAGTAGGGGCCCCCTACGAGCAGTACTTC
CASSAVGAPYEQYF
>TRBJ1-2|TRBV6-5|NA|once|14
TGTGCCAGCAGTCGGACGCAGGGAAACTATGGCTACACCTTC
CASSRTQGNYGYTF
>TRBJ2-1|TRBV6-1|TRBD1|few|14
TGTGCCAGCAGTAACAGGGGCTCCTACAATGAGCAGTTCTTC
CASSNRGSYNEQFF
>TRBJ2-7|TRBV7-9|NA|NA|16
TGTGCCAGCAGCTTAGCGTCACAGGGTGGTGTCCACGAGCAGTACTTC
CASSLASQGGVHEQYF
>TRBJ1-4|TRBV5-6|NA|NA|16
TGTGCCAGCAGCCGAGGGAGCTCCCGTGGAGGGGAAAAACTGTTTTTT
CASSRGSSRGGEKLFF
>TRBJ2-1|TRBV11-2|NA|few|16
TGTGCCAGCAGCCAGTCCAGGACACGAGGAGGCAATGAGCAGTTCTTC
CASSQSRTRGGNEQFF
>TRBJ1-1|TRBV5-3|NA|few|15
TGTGCCAGAAGCCTGGACAGCTGCTTGAACACTGAAGCTTTCTTT
CARSLDSCLNTEAFF
>TRBJ1-2|TRBV6-6|NA|NA|11
TGTGCCAGCAGTCCTAAGGAGGGCTACACCTTC
CASSPKEGYTF
>TRBJ2-5|TRBV28|NA|NA|14
TGTGCCAGCACCCCCTCTCGGTTTCGGGAGACCCAGTACTTC
CASTPSRFRETQYF
>TRBJ1-1|TRBV20-1|NA|NA|11
TGCAGTGCAAGTCCAGGGTTAAGAGCTTTCTTT
CSASPGLRAFF
>TRBJ1-2|TRBV5-1|NA|few|14
TGCGCCAGCAGCTCGTCCGGGACGGACTATGGCTACACCTTC
CASSSSGTDYGYTF
>TRBJ2-3|TRBV29-1|NA|few|15
TGCAGCGTGGATAGAGTTCAGGGTTGGACAGATACGCAGTATTTT
CSVDRVQGWTDTQYF
>TRBJ1-2|TRBV11-2|NA|NA|13
TGTGCCAGCAGCCGGACGGTTAACTATGGCTACACCTTC
CASSRTVNYGYTF
>TRBJ1-2|TRBV5-1|NA|NA|13
TGCGCCAGCAGCCGGACTGATTTCTATGGCTACACCTTC
CASSRTDFYGYTF
>TRBJ2-5|TRBV15|NA|once|12
TGTGCCACCAGCGCTTTTCCAGAGACCCAGTACTTC
CATSAFPETQYF
>TRBJ1-3|TRBV2|TRBD1|NA|15
TGTGCCAGCAGCCAAGACAGGGGTACTGGAAACACCATATATTTT
CASSQDRGTGNTIYF
>TRBJ1-2|TRBV7-2|NA|NA|13
TGTGCCAGCAGCCCGACAGCAGACTATGGCTACACCTTC
CASSPTADYGYTF
>TRBJ2-2|TRBV19|NA|few|15
TGTGCCAGTAATATGGGGGGAAGTTGGTCCGGGGAGCTGTTTTTT
CASNMGGSWSGELFF
>TRBJ2-1|TRBV2|TRBD2|NA|15
TGTGCCAGCAGTACAAGCGGGGGGGCGGGAAATGAGCAGTTCTTC
CASSTSGGAGNEQFF
>TRBJ2-7|TRBV18|TRBD1|once|17
TGTGCCAGCTCACCCGCCTCCGGGACAGGGACGTTCTACGAGCAGTACTTC
CASSPASGTGTFYEQYF
>TRBJ2-1|TRBV29-1|NA|NA|11
TGCAGCGTTGAGGGGAACAATGAGCAGTTCTTC
CSVEGNNEQFF
>TRBJ2-6|TRBV28|NA|NA|14
TGTGCCAGCAGTTCCGGGTCTGGGGCCAACGTCCTGACTTTC
CASSSGSGANVLTF
>TRBJ2-3|TRBV4-1|TRBD2|NA|16
TGCGCCAGCAGCTTTCGGACTAGCGGGAGTACAGATACGCAGTATTTT
CASSFRTSGSTDTQYF
>TRBJ2-1|TRBV7-6|TRBD2|NA|16
TGTGCCAGCAGCTCCCCTAGCGGGGGGTCCTACAATGAGCAGTTCTTC
CASSSPSGGSYNEQFF
>TRBJ2-1|TRBV15|TRBD1|NA|15
TGTGCCACCAGCAGAGACGACAGGGCCTACAATGAGCAGTTCTTC
CATSRDDRAYNEQFF
>TRBJ1-5|TRBV19|NA|few|12
TGTGCCAGTAGTACAGGGCATCAGCCCCAGCATTTT
CASSTGHQPQHF
>TRBJ1-2|TRBV5-1|TRBD1|NA|14
TGCGCCAGCAGCCCCCGGACAGGATCTTATGGCTACACCTTC
CASSPRTGSYGYTF